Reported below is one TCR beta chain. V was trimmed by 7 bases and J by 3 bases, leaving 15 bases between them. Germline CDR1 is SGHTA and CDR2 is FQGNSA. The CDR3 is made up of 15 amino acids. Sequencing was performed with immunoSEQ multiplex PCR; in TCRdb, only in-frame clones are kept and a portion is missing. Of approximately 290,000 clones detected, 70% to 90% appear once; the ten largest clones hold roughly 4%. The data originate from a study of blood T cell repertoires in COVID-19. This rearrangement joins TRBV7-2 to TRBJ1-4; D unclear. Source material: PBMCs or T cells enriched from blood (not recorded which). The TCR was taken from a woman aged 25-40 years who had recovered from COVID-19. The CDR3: CASIAYAGSNEKLFF. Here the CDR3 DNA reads TGTGCCAGCATCGCTTACGCAGGTTCTAATGAAAAACTGTTTTTT.